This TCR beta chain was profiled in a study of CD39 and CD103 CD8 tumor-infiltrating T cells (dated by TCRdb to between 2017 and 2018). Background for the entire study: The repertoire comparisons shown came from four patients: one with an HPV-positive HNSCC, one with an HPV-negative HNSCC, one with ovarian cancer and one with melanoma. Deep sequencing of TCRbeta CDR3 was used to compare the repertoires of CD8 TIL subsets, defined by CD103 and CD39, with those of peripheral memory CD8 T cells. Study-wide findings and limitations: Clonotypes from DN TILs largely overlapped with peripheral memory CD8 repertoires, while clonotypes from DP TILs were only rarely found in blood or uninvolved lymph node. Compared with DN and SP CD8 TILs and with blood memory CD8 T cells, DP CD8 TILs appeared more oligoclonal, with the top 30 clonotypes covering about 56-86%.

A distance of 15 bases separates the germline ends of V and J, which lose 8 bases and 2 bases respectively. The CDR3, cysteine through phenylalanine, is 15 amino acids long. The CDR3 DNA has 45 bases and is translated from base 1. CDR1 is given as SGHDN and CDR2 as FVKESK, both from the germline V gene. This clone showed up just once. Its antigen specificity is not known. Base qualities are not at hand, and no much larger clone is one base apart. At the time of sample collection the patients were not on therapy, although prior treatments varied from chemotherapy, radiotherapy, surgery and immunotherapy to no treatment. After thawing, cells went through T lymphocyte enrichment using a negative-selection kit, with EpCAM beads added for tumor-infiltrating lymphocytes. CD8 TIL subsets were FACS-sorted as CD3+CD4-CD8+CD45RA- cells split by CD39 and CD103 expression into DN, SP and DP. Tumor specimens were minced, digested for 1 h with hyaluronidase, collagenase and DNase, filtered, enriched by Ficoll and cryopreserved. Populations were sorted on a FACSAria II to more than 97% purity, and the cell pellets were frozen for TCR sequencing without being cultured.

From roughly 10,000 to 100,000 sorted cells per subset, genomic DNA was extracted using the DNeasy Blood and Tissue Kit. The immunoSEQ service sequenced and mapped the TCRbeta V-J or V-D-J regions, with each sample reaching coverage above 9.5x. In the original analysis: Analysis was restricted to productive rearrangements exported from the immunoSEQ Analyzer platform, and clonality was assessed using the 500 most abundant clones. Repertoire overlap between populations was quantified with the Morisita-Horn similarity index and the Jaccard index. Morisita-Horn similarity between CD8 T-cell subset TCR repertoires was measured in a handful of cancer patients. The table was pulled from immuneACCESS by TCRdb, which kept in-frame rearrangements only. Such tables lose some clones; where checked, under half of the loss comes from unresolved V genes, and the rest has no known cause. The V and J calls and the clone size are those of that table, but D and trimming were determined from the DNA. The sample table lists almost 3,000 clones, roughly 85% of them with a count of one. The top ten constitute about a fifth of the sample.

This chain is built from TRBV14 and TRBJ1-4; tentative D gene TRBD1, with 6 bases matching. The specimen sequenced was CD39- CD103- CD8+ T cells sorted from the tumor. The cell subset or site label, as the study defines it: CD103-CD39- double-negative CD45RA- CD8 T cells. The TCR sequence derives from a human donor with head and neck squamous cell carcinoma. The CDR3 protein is CASSRRTGTNEKLFF. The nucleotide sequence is TGTGCCAGCTCCCGAAGAACAGGGACTAATGAAAAACTGTTTTTT.